This T cell receptor beta chain was captured in a study of Ad26.COV2.S vaccination and SARS-CoV-2 variants. Clones were read by immunoSEQ multiplex PCR, and TCRdb kept only the in-frame ones, dropping some. This table holds about 320,000 clones, approximately 86% found once. Treatment noted: roughly 18 received Ad26.COV2.S at low or high dose, single or two shots; five or six received placebo; per-sample allocation not given. Samples analyzed were those drawn on day 63 after the first vaccine or placebo injection. Trimming stripped 4 bases from V and 10 bases from J, with 11 bases between. The CDR3 runs to 11 residues. Germline V gives CDR1 SGHNT, CDR2 YYREEE (reference sequence).

The receptor was derived from a person aged 18-65 years who received the Ad26.COV2.S COVID-19 vaccine or a placebo. Sequencing was performed on peripheral blood, taken in a trial of Ad26.COV2.S vaccine versus placebo. This chain uses TRBV5-4 with TRBJ1-1; TRBD1 might be the D (6 bases). The CDR3 region is CASSKSGVAFF. The DNA of the CDR3 is TGTGCCAGCAGCAAATCAGGGGTAGCTTTCTTT.